The TCR beta chain described here comes from a study of cytomegalovirus exposure and HLA in healthy donors. Primers: 60 Vbeta forward and 13 Jbeta reverse. Here immunoSEQ multiplex PCR was the method, and the copy in TCRdb shows in-frame clones only, minus some. The sample shows about 160,000 clones, around four fifths of them seen only once. Whole-study results and caveats: It was likely that a cluster of highly shared sequence variants was a sequencing artifact.

A remark on this clone: The target antigen is unknown.

CDR1 and CDR2 from the germline V gene are LNHNV and YYDKDF (reference sequence). The CDR3 extends over 14 amino acids. Trimming removed 8 bases from V and 0 bases from J, with 11 bases in between. V is TRBV15 and J is TRBJ2-4; D is perhaps TRBD1 (5 bases). The receptor was derived from a young woman in good health and CMV-seronegative. The sample comprised PBMCs. The CDR3 DNA reads as TGTGCCACCCAAAGAGACAGAGCCAAAAACATTCAGTACTTC. This codes for CATQRDRAKNIQYF.